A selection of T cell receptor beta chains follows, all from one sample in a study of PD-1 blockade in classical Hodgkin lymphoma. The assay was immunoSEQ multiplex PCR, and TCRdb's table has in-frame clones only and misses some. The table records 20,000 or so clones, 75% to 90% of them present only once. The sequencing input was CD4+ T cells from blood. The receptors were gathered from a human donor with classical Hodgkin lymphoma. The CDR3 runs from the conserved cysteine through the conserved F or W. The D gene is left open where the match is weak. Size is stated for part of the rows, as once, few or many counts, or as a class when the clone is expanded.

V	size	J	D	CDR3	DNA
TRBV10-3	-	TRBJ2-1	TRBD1	CAISGRAGQGYNEQFF	TGTGCCATCAGTGGGAGGGCGGGACAGGGTTACAATGAGCAGTTCTTC
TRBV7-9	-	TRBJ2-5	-	CASSSTEYQETQYF	TGTGCCAGCAGCTCGACAGAGTACCAAGAGACCCAGTACTTC
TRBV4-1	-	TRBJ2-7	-	CASSQEEGTYEQYF	TGCGCCAGCAGCCAAGAGGAGGGGACCTACGAGCAGTACTTC
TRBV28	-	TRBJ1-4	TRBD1	CASSSQGALATNEKLFF	TGTGCCAGCAGTTCACAGGGGGCATTAGCAACTAATGAAAAACTGTTTTTT
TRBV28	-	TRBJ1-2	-	CASSSGFMREANYGYTF	TGTGCCAGCAGTTCGGGTTTTATGCGAGAAGCTAACTATGGCTACACCTTC
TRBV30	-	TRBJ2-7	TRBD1	CAWSTGTGGVYEQYF	TGTGCCTGGAGTACCGGGACAGGGGGTGTCTACGAGCAGTACTTC
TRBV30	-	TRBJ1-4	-	CAWSVLDRNEKLFF	TGTGCCTGGAGTGTACTGGACCGTAATGAAAAACTGTTTTTT
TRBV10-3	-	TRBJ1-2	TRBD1	CAISESGQGRDGYTF	TGTGCCATCAGTGAGTCCGGACAGGGACGCGATGGCTACACCTTC
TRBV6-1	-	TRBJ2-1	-	CASSVQGHLGNEQFF	TGTGCCAGCAGTGTTCAGGGTCACTTGGGCAATGAGCAGTTCTTC
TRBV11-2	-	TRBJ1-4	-	CASSLSDSANEKLFF	TGTGCCAGCAGCTTATCAGACTCCGCAAATGAAAAACTGTTTTTT
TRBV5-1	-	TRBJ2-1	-	CASSLAGVVLDEQFF	TGCGCCAGCAGCTTGGCAGGGGTAGTCTTGGATGAGCAGTTCTTC
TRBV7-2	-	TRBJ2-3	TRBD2	CASSLAGARTDTQYF	TGTGCCAGCAGCCTAGCGGGAGCCCGCACAGATACGCAGTATTTT
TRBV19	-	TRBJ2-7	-	CASSPPSVGSPGEQYF	TGTGCCAGTAGTCCTCCTTCGGTCGGGAGCCCGGGGGAGCAGTACTTC
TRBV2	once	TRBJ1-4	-	CASSEAGSYEKLFF	TGTGCCAGCAGTGAAGCCGGGAGCTATGAAAAACTGTTTTTT
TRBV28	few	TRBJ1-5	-	CASSLGRYQPQHF	TGTGCCAGCAGTTTAGGGCGTTATCAGCCCCAGCATTTT
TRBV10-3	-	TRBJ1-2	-	CAISESVAPGGYTF	TGTGCCATCAGTGAGTCAGTGGCCCCAGGAGGCTACACCTTC
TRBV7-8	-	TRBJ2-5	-	CASSLIRGGETQYF	TGTGCCAGCAGCTTGATAAGGGGGGGAGAGACCCAGTACTTC
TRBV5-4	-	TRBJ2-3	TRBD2	CASSLVLAGGTDTQYF	TGTGCCAGCAGCCTGGTTCTGGCGGGAGGCACAGATACGCAGTATTTT
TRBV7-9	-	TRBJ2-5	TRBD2	CASMRGAQETQYF	TGTGCCAGCATGCGGGGGGCCCAAGAGACCCAGTACTTC
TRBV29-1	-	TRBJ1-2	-	CSVEDNSLYGYTF	TGCAGCGTTGAAGATAACAGCCTCTATGGCTACACCTTC
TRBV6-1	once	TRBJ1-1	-	CASSEMRAGSLVTEAFF	TGTGCCAGCAGTGAAATGAGGGCAGGGAGTCTAGTGACTGAAGCTTTCTTT
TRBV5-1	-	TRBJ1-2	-	CASSLAGDRRLGYTF	TGCGCCAGCAGCTTGGCCGGCGACCGCCGCCTTGGCTACACCTTC
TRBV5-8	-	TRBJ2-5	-	CASSLEIQETQYF	TGTGCCAGCAGCTTGGAGATCCAAGAGACCCAGTACTTC
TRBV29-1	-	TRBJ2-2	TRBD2	CSVEDQGGRGTGELFF	TGCAGCGTTGAAGATCAAGGCGGGAGGGGGACCGGGGAGCTGTTTTTT
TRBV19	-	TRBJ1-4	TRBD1	CASSTLYRDRDEKLFF	TGTGCCAGTAGTACTTTATACCGGGACAGGGACGAAAAACTGTTTTTT
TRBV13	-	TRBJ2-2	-	CASSLGSGTTGELFF	TGTGCCAGCAGCTTAGGTTCAGGGACCACCGGGGAGCTGTTTTTT
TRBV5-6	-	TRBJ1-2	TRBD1	CASSKDRGYGYTF	TGTGCCAGCAGCAAGGACAGGGGCTATGGCTACACCTTC
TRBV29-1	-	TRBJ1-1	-	CSVEAERNTEAFF	TGCAGCGTTGAAGCGGAGAGGAACACTGAAGCTTTCTTT
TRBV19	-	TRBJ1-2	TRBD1	CASRTSALTGVGYGYTF	TGTGCCAGTAGGACCTCTGCTCTGACAGGGGTGGGCTATGGCTACACCTTC
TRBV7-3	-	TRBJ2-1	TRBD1	CASSPAGTGYNEQFF	TGTGCCAGCAGCCCGGCCGGGACAGGGTATAATGAGCAGTTCTTC
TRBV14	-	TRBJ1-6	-	CASSQVRTNSPLHF	TGTGCCAGCAGCCAAGTCAGGACTAATTCACCCCTCCACTTT
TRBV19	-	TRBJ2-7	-	CASSIDRETYEQYF	TGTGCCAGTAGTATAGATAGGGAGACTTACGAGCAGTACTTC
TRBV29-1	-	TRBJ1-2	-	CSVNGYTF	TGCAGCGTTAATGGCTACACCTTC
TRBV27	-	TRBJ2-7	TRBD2	CASSPSGTSGRGSYEQYF	TGTGCCAGCAGCCCATCCGGGACTAGCGGGCGAGGTAGCTACGAGCAGTACTTC
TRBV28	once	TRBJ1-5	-	CASRPNRGTPINQPQHF	TGTGCCAGCAGACCCAATAGAGGAACCCCCATTAATCAGCCCCAGCATTTT
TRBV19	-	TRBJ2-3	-	CASSSRGYTDTQYF	TGTGCCAGTAGTAGCCGGGGATACACAGATACGCAGTATTTT